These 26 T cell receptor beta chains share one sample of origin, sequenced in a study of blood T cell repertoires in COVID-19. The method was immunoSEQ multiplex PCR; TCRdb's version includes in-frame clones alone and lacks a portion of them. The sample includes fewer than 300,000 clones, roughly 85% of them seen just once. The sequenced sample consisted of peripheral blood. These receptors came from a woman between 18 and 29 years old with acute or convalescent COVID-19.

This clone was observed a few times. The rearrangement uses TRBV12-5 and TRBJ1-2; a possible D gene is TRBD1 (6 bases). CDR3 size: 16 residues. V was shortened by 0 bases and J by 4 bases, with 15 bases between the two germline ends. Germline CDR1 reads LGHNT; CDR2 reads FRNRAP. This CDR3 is CASGLVGAGAFYGYTF. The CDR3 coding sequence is TGTGCTAGTGGTTTGGTAGGGGCAGGGGCCTTCTATGGCTACACCTTC.

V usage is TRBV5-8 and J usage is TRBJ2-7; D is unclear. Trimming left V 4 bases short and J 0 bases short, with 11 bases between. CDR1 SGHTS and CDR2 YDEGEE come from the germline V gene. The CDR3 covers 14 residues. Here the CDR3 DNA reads TGTGCCAGCAGCCCGGAGTTCCCCTCCTACGAGCAGTACTTC. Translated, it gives CASSPEFPSYEQYF.

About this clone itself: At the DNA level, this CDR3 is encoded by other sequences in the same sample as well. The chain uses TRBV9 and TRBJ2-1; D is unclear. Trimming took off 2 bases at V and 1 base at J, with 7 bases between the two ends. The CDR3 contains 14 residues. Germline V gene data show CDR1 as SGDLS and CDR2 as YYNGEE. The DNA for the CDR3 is TGTGCCAGCAGCGTTAGCACTTCCTACAATGAGCAGTTCTTC. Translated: CASSVSTSYNEQFF.

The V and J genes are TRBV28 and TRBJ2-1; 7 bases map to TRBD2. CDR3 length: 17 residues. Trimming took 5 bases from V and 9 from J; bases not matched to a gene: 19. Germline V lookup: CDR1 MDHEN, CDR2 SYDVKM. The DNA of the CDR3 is TGTGCCAGCAGTACCCCTCGAGGAGGGGAGGGTAGGGGTGAGCAGTTCTTC. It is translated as CASSTPRGGEGRGEQFF.

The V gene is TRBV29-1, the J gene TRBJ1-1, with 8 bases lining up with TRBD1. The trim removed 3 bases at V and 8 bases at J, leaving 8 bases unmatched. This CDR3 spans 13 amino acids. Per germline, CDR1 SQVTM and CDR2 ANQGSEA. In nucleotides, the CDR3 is TGCAGCGTTGATGGACAGGGCGCAAAAGAAGCTTTCTTT. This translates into CSVDGQGAKEAFF. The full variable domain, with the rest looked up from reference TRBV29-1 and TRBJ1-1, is SAVISQKPSRDICQRGTSLTIQCQVDSQVTMMFWYRQQPGQSLTLIATANQGSEATYESGFVIDKFPISRPNLTFSTLTVSNMSPEDSSIYLCSVDGQGAKEAFFGQGTRLTVV.

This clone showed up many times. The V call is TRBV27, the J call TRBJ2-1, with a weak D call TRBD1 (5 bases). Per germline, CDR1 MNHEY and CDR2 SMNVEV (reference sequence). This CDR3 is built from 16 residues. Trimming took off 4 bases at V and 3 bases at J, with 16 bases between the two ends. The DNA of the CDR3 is TGTGCCAGCAGTTGGGGCATGCAGACGCGCTACAATGAGCAGTTCTTC. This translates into CASSWGMQTRYNEQFF.

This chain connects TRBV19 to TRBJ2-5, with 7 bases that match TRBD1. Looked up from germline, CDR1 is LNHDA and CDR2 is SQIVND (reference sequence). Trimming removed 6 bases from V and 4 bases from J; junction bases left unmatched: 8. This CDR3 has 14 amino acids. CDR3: CASSLGGAGETQYF. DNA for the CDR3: TGTGCCAGTAGCCTAGGGGGCGCGGGAGAGACCCAGTACTTC.

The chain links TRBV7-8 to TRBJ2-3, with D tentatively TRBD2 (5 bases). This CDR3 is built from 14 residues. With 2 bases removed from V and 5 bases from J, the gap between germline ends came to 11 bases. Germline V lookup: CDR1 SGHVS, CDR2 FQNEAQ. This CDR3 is CASSLFRTRDTQYF. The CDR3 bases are TGTGCCAGCAGCTTATTTCGGACTCGAGATACGCAGTATTTT. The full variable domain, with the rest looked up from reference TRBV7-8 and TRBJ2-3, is GAGVSQSPRYKVAKRGQDVALRCDPISGHVSLFWYQQALGQGPEFLTYFQNEAQLDKSGLPSDRFFAERPEGSVSTLKIQRTQQEDSAVYLCASSLFRTRDTQYFGPGTRLTVL.

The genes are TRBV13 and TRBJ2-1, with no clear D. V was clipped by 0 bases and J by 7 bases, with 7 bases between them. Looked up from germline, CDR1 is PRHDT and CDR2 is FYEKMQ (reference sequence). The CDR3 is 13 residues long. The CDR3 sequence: CASSLGLRNEQFF. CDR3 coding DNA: TGTGCCAGCAGCTTAGGCCTCCGGAATGAGCAGTTCTTC.

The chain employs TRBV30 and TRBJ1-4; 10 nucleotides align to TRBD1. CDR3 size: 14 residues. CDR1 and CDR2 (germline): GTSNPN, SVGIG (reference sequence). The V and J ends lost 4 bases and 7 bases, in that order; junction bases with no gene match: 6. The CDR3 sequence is CAWNFDRGPEKLFF. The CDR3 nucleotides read TGTGCCTGGAATTTTGACAGGGGGCCTGAAAAACTGTTTTTT.

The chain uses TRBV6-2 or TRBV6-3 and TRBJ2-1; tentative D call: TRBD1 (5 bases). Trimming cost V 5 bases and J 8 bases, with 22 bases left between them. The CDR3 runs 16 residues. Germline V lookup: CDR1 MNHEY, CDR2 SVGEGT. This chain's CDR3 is CASSDQGFGTRDEQFF. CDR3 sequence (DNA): TGTGCCAGCAGTGATCAGGGATTTGGAACACGGGATGAGCAGTTCTTC.

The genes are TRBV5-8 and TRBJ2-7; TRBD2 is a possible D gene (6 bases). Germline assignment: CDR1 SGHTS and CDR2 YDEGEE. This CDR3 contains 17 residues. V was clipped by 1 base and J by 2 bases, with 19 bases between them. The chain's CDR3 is CASSLPGGSGPTYEQYF. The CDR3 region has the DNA TGTGCCAGCAGCTTGCCCGGGGGTAGCGGACCAACCTACGAGCAGTACTTC.

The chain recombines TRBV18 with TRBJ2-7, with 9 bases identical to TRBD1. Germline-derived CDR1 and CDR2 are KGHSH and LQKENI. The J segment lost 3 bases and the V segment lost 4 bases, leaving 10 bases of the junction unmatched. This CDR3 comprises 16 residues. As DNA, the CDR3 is TGTGCCAGCTCACAGGGGACAGGGTCGGGTTTCTACGAGCAGTACTTC. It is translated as CASSQGTGSGFYEQYF.

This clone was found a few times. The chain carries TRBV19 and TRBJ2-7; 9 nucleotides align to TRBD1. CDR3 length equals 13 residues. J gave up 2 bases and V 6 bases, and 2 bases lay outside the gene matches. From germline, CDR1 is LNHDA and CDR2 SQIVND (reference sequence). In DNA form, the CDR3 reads TGTGCCAGTAGCCGACAGGGGGCCTACGAGCAGTACTTC. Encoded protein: CASSRQGAYEQYF.

As DNA, the CDR3 is TGCGCCAGCAGCCAAGGGACAAGTCCTCCCTATAATTCACCCCTCCACTTT. It encodes CASSQGTSPPYNSPLHF. The rearrangement links TRBV5-1 to TRBJ1-6; weak D call: TRBD1 (6 bases). With 4 bases removed from V and 2 bases from J, the gap between germline ends came to 16 bases. This CDR3 spans 17 amino acids. Germline CDR1 and CDR2: SGHRS and YFSETQ. Filled out from reference TRBV5-1 and TRBJ1-6, the complete variable domain reads KAGVTQTPRYLIKTRGQQVTLSCSPISGHRSVSWYQQTPGQGLQFLFEYFSETQRNKGNFPGRFSGRQFSNSRSEMNVSTLELGDSALYLCASSQGTSPPYNSPLHFGNGTRLTVT.

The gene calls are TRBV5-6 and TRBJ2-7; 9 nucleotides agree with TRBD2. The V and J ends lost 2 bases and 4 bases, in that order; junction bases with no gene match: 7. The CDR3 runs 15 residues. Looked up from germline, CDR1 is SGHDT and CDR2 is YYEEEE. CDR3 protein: CASSLFGLAGYEQYF. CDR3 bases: TGTGCCAGCAGCTTATTTGGGCTAGCGGGGTACGAGCAGTACTTC. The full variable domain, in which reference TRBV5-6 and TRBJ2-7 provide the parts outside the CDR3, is DAGVTQSPTHLIKTRGQQVTLRCSPKSGHDTVSWYQQALGQGPQFIFQYYEEEERQRGNFPDRFSGHQFPNYSSELNVNALLLGDSALYLCASSLFGLAGYEQYFGPGTRLTVT.

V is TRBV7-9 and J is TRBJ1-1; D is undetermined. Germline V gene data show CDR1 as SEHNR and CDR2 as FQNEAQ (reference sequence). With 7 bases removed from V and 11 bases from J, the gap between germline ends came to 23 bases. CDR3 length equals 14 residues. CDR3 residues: CASTNPAGFREAFF. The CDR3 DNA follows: TGTGCCAGCACCAACCCGGCGGGTTTTAGGGAGGCTTTCTTT.

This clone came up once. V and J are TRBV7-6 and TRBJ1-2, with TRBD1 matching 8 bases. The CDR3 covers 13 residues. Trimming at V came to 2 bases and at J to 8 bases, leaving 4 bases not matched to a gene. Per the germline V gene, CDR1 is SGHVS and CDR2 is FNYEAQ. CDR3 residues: CASSLWGQVGYTF. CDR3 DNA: TGTGCCAGCAGCTTATGGGGACAGGTCGGCTACACCTTC.

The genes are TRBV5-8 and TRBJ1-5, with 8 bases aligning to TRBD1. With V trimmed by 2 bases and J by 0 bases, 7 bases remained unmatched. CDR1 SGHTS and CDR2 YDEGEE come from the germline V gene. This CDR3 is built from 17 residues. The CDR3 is CASSFRTGTFSNQPQHF. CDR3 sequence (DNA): TGTGCCAGCAGCTTCAGGACAGGGACGTTTAGCAATCAGCCCCAGCATTTT.

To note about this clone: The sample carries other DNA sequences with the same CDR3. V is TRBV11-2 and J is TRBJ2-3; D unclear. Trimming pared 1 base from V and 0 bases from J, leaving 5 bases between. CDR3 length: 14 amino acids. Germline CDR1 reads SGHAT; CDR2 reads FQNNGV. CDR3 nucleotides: TGTGCCAGCAGCTTAGTTCAGAGCACAGATACGCAGTATTTT. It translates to CASSLVQSTDTQYF.

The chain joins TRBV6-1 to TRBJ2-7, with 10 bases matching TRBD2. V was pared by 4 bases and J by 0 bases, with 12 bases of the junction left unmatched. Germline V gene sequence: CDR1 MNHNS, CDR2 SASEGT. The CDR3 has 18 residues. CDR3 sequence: CASSAPAGGFISSYEQYF. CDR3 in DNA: TGTGCCAGCAGTGCCCCAGCGGGAGGGTTCATAAGCTCCTACGAGCAGTACTTC.

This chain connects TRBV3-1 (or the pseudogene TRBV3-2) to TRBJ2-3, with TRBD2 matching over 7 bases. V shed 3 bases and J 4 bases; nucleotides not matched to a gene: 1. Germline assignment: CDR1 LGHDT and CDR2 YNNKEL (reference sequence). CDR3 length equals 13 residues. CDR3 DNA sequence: TGTGCCAGCAGCCAGACTAGCTCAGATACGCAGTATTTT. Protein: CASSQTSSDTQYF.

CDR3 loop: CASSWTSGNNEQYF. The CDR3 nucleotides read TGCGCCAGCAGCTGGACTAGCGGGAACAACGAGCAGTACTTC. This chain links TRBV5-1 with TRBJ2-7; 12 bases are shared with TRBD2. The CDR3 loop spans 14 amino acids. Germline CDR1 SGHRS, CDR2 YFSETQ. Germline trimming cut 3 bases from V and 5 bases from J; bases unmatched to any gene: 3.

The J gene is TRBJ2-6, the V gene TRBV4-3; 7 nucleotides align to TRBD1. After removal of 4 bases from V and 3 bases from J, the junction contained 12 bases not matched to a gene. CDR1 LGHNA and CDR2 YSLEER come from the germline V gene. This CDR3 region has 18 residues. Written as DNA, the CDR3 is TGCGCCAGCAGCCCCGGACAGGCTGTAGCTGTTGGGGCCAACGTCCTGACTTTC. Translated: CASSPGQAVAVGANVLTF.

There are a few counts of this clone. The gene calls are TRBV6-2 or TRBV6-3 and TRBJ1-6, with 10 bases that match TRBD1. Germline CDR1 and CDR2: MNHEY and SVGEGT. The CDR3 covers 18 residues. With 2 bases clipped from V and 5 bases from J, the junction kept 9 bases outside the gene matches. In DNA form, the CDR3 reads TGTGCCAGCAGTTACGGACGGACAGGGGGAAGAGATAATTCACCCCTCCACTTT. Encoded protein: CASSYGRTGGRDNSPLHF.

The CDR3 sequence: CASSQDRLGRGVTEAFF. The CDR3 DNA reads TGCGCCAGCAGCCAAGATAGGTTAGGCAGGGGGGTCACTGAAGCTTTCTTT. V usage is TRBV4-1 and J usage is TRBJ1-1; 7 nucleotides match TRBD1. The CDR3 totals 17 residues. CDR1 and CDR2 (germline): MGHRA, YSYEKL. Trimming removed 0 bases from V and 4 bases from J; junction bases left unmatched: 11.